These 17 T cell receptor beta chains originate from one sample sequenced in a study of T cell responses to AZD1222 COVID-19 vaccine. Profiled with immunoSEQ multiplex PCR; TCRdb holds only in-frame clones, not every one. Of roughly 82,000 clones listed, around 84% are singletons. The specimen was peripheral blood, collected on day 0 of AZD1222 vaccination. These receptors all come from an adult in good health.

V gene TRBV9 combines with J gene TRBJ2-1; 11 bases are a match to TRBD2. V dropped 0 bases and J dropped 5; count of bases not matched to a gene: 4. Looked up from germline, CDR1 is SGDLS and CDR2 is YYNGEE. The CDR3 runs to 16 residues. The CDR3 DNA reads TGTGCCAGCAGCGTAGGGGGACTAGCGGAAAACAATGAGCAGTTCTTC. Translated: CASSVGGLAENNEQFF. The variable domain in full, completed from reference TRBV9 and TRBJ2-1, reads DSGVTQTPKHLITATGQRVTLRCSPRSGDLSVYWYQQSLDQGLQFLIQYYNGEERAKGNILERFSAQQFPDLHSELNLSSLELGDSALYFCASSVGGLAENNEQFFGPGTRLTVL.

This clone was picked up a small number of times. The rearrangement joins TRBV18 to TRBJ1-5; D is possibly TRBD1 (6 bases). CDR1 and CDR2 (germline): KGHSH, LQKENI. There are 15 residues in the CDR3. V lost 3 bases, J lost 3 bases, and 12 bases lay in between. The CDR3 region is CASSPTGQNNQPQHF. Here the CDR3 DNA reads TGTGCCAGCTCACCGACGGGACAAAACAATCAGCCCCAGCATTTT.

The chain combines TRBV4-2 with TRBJ1-6, with a tentative D call TRBD1 (5 bases). The ends were cut back, 5 bases at V and 7 bases at J, with 15 bases in the middle. Germline V CDR1 and CDR2: LGHNA, YNFKEQ. CDR3 size: 15 residues. Here the CDR3 DNA reads TGTGCCAGCAGCTCTACTTCGGGGCGGAATTCACCCCTCCACTTT. It encodes CASSSTSGRNSPLHF.

J is TRBJ2-3 and V is TRBV18; TRBD2 aligns across 9 bases. The ends lost 0 bases at V and 2 bases at J; junction bases unmatched: 3. CDR1 is KGHSH, CDR2 LQKENI, per germline. The CDR3 consists of 16 residues. As DNA, the CDR3 is TGTGCCAGCTCACCACCAGGACTAGCGACCACAGATACGCAGTATTTT. Translating it yields CASSPPGLATTDTQYF.

This chain connects TRBV30 to TRBJ1-5; D unclear. There are 13 residues in the CDR3. Germline CDR1 reads GTSNPN; CDR2 reads SVGIG (reference sequence). Trimming left V 0 bases short and J 4 bases short, with 7 bases between. The CDR3 bases are TGTGCCTGGAGTGTAGGACGGAATCAGCCCCAGCATTTT. Translating it yields CAWSVGRNQPQHF.

In this sample, this clone turned up a few times. The chain carries TRBV29-1 and TRBJ1-2; TRBD1 is a possible D gene (5 bases). V was clipped by 5 bases and J by 6 bases, with 10 bases between them. The CDR3 is made up of 11 amino acids. Germline loops: CDR1 SQVTM, CDR2 ANQGSEA. As DNA, the CDR3 is TGCAGCGTTCTAGGAGGGGATGGCTACACCTTC. It encodes CSVLGGDGYTF.

The chain recombines TRBV19 with TRBJ2-2; D possibly corresponds to TRBD2 (6 bases). Germline V lookup: CDR1 LNHDA, CDR2 SQIVND (reference sequence). The CDR3 is made up of 16 amino acids. V dropped 1 base and J dropped 2 bases, with 11 bases sitting between them. As DNA, the CDR3 is TGTGCCAGTAGTATAGGGCGGCGGGGCAACACCGGGGAGCTGTTTTTT. Encoded protein: CASSIGRRGNTGELFF.

The V and J genes are TRBV2 and TRBJ2-7, with a weak D call TRBD2 (6 bases). Germline V gives CDR1 SNHLY, CDR2 FYNNEI. This CDR3 has 17 residues. V was cut by 5 bases and J by 2 bases, with 22 bases left in between. The CDR3 nucleotides read TGTGCCAGCAGTCACTCGGGTGGGAGGAGCCTCCCCTACGAGCAGTACTTC. Amino acids: CASSHSGGRSLPYEQYF.

The chain uses TRBV28 and TRBJ1-5; 7 bases are a match to TRBD1. V trimming: 6 bases; J trimming: 0 bases; junction bases outside the gene matches: 17. The CDR3 is 19 residues long. In germline, CDR1 is MDHEN, CDR2 SYDVKM. The CDR3 reads CASSDEGAFRPGSNQPQHF. In nucleotides, the CDR3 is TGTGCCAGCAGCGATGAGGGGGCCTTCCGTCCTGGTAGCAATCAGCCCCAGCATTTT.

The V call is TRBV4-2, the J call TRBJ1-4, with D perhaps TRBD1 (5 bases). The CDR3 is made up of 15 amino acids. Germline V CDR1 and CDR2: LGHNA, YNFKEQ. The germline V and J ends were trimmed by 0 bases and 6 bases, with 11 bases remaining between them. CDR3 coding DNA: TGTGCCAGCAGCCAAGATGCACAGGATTATGAAAAACTGTTTTTT. Protein product: CASSQDAQDYEKLFF.

The gene calls are TRBV7-9 and TRBJ1-5; D not certain. This CDR3 comprises 13 residues. Looked up from germline, CDR1 is SEHNR and CDR2 is FQNEAQ (reference sequence). The germline V and J ends were trimmed by 5 bases and 8 bases, with 13 bases remaining between them. CDR3 region: CASSLSGMEPQHF. Here the CDR3 DNA reads TGTGCCAGCAGCCTGTCGGGAATGGAGCCCCAGCATTTT.

The chain employs TRBV12-3 or TRBV12-4 and TRBJ1-6; no reliable D call. The V end lost 2 bases, the J end lost 7 bases, and 3 bases lay between the germline ends. The CDR3 has 12 amino acids. The CDR3 is CASSLRNSPLHF. The CDR3 bases are TGTGCCAGCAGTTTACGGAATTCACCCCTCCACTTT.

The chain is built from TRBV4-1 and TRBJ2-7; the match to TRBD1 covers 8 bases. Trimming cost V 5 bases and J 4 bases; bases outside gene matches: 10. The CDR3 is 15 amino acids. Germline V gene sequence: CDR1 MGHRA, CDR2 YSYEKL. CDR3 loop: CASSSQAGGFYEQYF. The CDR3 coding sequence is TGCGCCAGCAGCAGCCAGGCAGGGGGCTTTTACGAGCAGTACTTC.

The chain has TRBV27 and TRBJ2-7, with D unclear. The length of the CDR3 is 14 residues. Trimming cost V 2 bases and J 1 base, with 9 bases left between them. Germline-derived CDR1 and CDR2 are MNHEY and SMNVEV (reference sequence). CDR3 region: CASSLGLHSYEQYF. CDR3 bases: TGTGCCAGCAGTTTAGGGCTCCATTCCTACGAGCAGTACTTC.

The genes are TRBV5-1 and TRBJ2-2, with D maybe TRBD1 (5 bases). V was shortened by 4 bases and J by 6 bases, with 19 bases between the two germline ends. Germline-derived CDR1 and CDR2 are SGHRS and YFSETQ. This CDR3 region has 16 residues. The CDR3 protein is CASSPEAGLISGELFF. The CDR3 DNA sequence: TGCGCCAGCAGCCCGGAAGCAGGGTTGATTTCCGGGGAGCTGTTTTTT.

V is TRBV2 and J is TRBJ1-2; perhaps TRBD1 as D (6 bases). This CDR3 region has 13 residues. The V end lost 9 bases, the J end lost 2 bases, and 13 bases lay between the germline ends. Germline V CDR1 and CDR2: SNHLY, FYNNEI. The DNA for the CDR3 is TGTGCCAGGTCGGACAGAACAAACTATGGCTACACCTTC. Amino acids: CARSDRTNYGYTF.

This chain uses TRBV2 with TRBJ2-7; D is unresolved. Germline V gene lookup returns CDR1 SNHLY and CDR2 FYNNEI. The CDR3 covers 12 residues. The V end was cut by 8 bases, the J end by 5 bases, with 13 bases between. CDR3 sequence: CASLEPPHEQYF. The CDR3, as DNA: TGTGCCAGCCTCGAACCTCCCCACGAGCAGTACTTC.